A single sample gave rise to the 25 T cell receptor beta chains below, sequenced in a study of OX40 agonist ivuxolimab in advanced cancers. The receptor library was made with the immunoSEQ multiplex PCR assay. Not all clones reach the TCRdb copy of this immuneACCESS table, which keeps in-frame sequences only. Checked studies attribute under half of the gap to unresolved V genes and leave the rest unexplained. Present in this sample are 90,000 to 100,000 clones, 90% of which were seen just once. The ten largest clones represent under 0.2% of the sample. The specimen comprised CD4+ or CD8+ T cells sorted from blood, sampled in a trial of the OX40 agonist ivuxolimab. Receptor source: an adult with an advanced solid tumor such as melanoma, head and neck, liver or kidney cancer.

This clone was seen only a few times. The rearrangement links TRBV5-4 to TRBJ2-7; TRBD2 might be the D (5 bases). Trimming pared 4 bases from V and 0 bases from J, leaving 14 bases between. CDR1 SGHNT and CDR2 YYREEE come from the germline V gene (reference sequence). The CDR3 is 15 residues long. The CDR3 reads CASSPGGLRSYEQYF. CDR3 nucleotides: TGTGCCAGCAGCCCCGGCGGGTTACGCTCCTACGAGCAGTACTTC.

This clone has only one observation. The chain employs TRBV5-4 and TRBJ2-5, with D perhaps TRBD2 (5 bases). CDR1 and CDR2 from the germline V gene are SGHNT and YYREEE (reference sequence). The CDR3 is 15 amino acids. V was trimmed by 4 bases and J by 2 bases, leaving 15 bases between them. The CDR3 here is CASSLLVWGQETQYF. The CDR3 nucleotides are TGTGCCAGCAGCCTACTAGTATGGGGACAAGAGACCCAGTACTTC.

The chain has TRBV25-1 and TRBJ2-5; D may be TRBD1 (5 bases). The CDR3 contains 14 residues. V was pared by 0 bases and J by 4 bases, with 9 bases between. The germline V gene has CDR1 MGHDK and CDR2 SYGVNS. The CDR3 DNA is TGTGCCAGCAGTGAATATAAGGGGTCAGAGACCCAGTACTTC. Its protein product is CASSEYKGSETQYF.

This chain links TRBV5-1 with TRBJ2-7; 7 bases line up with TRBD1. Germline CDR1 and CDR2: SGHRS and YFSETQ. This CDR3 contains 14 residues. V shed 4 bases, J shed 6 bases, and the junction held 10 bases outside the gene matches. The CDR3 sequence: CASSTARQGPEQYF. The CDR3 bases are TGCGCCAGCAGCACCGCCCGACAGGGTCCCGAGCAGTACTTC.

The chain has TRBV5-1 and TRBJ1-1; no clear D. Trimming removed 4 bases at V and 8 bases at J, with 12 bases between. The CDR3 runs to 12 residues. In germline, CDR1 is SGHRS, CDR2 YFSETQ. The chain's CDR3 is CASSAGGAEAFF. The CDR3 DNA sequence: TGCGCCAGCAGCGCGGGCGGAGCCGAAGCTTTCTTT.

The CDR3 sequence: CASSDSGSSYEQYF. In DNA, the CDR3 is TGCGCCAGCAGCGATAGCGGGAGCTCCTACGAGCAGTACTTC. The V call is TRBV10-1, the J call TRBJ2-7; 9 bases line up with TRBD2. The CDR3 contains 14 residues. The V segment lost 6 bases and the J segment 0 bases; nucleotides outside the gene matches: 3. The germline CDR1 and CDR2 sequences are WNHNN and SYGVQD (reference sequence).

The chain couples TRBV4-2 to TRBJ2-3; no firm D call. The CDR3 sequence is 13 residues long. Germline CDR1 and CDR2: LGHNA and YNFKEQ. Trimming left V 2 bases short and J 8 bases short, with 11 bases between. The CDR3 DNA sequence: TGTGCCAGCAGCCAACGGCTGGGTGGTACGCAGTATTTT. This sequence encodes CASSQRLGGTQYF.

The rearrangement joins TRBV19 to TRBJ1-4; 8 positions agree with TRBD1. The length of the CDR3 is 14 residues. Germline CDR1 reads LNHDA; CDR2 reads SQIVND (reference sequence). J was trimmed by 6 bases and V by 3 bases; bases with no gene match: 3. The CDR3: CASSIYRGYEKLFF. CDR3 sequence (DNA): TGTGCCAGTAGTATCTACAGGGGGTATGAAAAACTGTTTTTT.

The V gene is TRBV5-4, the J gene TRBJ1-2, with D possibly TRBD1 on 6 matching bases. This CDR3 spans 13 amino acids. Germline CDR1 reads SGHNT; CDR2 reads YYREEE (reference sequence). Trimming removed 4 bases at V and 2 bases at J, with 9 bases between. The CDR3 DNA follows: TGTGCCAGCAGCGTCGGGACAAACTATGGCTACACCTTC. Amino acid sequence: CASSVGTNYGYTF.

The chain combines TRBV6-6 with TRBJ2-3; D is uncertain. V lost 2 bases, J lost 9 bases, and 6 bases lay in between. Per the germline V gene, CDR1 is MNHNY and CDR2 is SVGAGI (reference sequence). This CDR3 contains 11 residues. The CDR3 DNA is TGTGCCAGCAGTTACGGCGAGACGCAGTATTTT. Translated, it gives CASSYGETQYF.

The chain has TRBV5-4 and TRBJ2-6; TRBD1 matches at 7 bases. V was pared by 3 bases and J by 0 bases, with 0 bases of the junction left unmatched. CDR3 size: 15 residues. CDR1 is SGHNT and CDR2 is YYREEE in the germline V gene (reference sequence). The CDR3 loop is CASSSGGSGANVLTF. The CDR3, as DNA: TGTGCCAGCAGCTCAGGGGGCTCTGGGGCCAACGTCCTGACTTTC.

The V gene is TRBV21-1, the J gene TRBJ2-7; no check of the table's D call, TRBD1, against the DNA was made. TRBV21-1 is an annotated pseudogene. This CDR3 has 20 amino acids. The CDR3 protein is CASSKSHRDRGPSYTYEQYF. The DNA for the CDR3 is TGTGCCAGCAGCAAAAGTCATAGGGACAGGGGGCCGTCTTATACTTACGAGCAGTACTTC.

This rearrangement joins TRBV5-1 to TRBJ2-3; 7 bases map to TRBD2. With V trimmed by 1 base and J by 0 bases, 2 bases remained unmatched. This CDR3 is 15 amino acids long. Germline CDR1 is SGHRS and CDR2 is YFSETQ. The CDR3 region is CASSLHGRSTDTQYF. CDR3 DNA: TGCGCCAGCAGCTTGCACGGGAGGAGCACAGATACGCAGTATTTT.

This CDR3 reads CASSLLGAAIPNEQFF. Here the CDR3 DNA reads TGTGCCAGCAGCTTACTAGGGGCCGCTATCCCCAATGAGCAGTTCTTC. V and J are TRBV7-8 and TRBJ2-1; tentatively, D is TRBD1 (5 bases). This CDR3 is built from 16 residues. Germline V gene lookup returns CDR1 SGHVS and CDR2 FQNEAQ. The V and J ends lost 2 bases and 6 bases respectively, with 17 bases between them.

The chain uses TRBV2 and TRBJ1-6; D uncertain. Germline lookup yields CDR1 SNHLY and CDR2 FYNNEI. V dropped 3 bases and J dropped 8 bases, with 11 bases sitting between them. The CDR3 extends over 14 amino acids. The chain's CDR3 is CASSDRRSDSPLHF. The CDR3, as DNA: TGTGCCAGCAGTGACAGGCGTTCCGATTCACCCCTCCACTTT.

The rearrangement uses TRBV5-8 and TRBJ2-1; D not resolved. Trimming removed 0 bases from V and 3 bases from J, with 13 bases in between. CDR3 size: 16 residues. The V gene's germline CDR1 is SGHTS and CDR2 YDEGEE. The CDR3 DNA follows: TGTGCCAGCAGCTTGGCCTTTGGCCGAGTCTACAATGAGCAGTTCTTC. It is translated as CASSLAFGRVYNEQFF.

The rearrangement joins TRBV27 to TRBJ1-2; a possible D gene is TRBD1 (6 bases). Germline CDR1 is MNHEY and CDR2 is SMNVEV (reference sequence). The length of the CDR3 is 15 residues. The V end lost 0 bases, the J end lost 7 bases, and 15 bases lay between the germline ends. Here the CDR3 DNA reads TGTGCCAGCAGTTTATCCGGGACACGCGGTGGTGGCTACACCTTC. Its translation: CASSLSGTRGGGYTF.

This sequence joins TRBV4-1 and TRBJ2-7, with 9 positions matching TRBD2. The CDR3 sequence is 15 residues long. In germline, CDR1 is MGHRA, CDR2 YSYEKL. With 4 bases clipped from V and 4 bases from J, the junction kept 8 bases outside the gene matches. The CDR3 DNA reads TGCGCCAGCAGCCTTGATAGCGGGAGCAGGTACGAGCAGTACTTC. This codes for CASSLDSGSRYEQYF.

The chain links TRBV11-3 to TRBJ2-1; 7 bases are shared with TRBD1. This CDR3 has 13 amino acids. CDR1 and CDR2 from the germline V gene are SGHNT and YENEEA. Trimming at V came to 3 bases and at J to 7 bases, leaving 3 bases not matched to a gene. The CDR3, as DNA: TGTGCCAGCAGCTTGACAGGGTTAAATGAGCAGTTCTTC. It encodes CASSLTGLNEQFF. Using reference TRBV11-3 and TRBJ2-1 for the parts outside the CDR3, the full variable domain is EAGVVQSPRYKIIEKKQPVAFWCNPISGHNTLYWYLQNLGQGPELLIRYENEEAVDDSQLPKDRFSAERLKGVDSTLKIQPAELGDSAVYLCASSLTGLNEQFFGPGTRLTVL.

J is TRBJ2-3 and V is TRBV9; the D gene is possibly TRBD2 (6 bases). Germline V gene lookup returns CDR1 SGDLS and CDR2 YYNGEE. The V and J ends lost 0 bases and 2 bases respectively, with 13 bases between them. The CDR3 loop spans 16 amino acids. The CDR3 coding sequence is TGTGCCAGCAGCGTAGGGGGTAGCGGCTACACAGATACGCAGTATTTT. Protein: CASSVGGSGYTDTQYF.

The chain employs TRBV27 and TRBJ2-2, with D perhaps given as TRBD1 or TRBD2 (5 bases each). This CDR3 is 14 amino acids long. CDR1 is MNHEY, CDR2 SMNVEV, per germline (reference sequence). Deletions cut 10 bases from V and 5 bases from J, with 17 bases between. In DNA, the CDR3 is TGTGCCACCCGGACCTCGTGGGGGACCGGGGAGCTGTTTTTT. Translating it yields CATRTSWGTGELFF.

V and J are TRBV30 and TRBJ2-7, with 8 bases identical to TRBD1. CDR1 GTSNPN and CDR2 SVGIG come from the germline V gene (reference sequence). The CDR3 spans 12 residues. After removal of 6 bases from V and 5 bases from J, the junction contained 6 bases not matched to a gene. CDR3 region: CACKQGDNEQYF. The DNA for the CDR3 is TGTGCCTGCAAACAGGGGGATAACGAGCAGTACTTC.

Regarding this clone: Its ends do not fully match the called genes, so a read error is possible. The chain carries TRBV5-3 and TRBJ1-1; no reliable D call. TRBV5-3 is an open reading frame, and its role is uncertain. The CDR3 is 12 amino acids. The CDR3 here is CASSSGWPEAFF. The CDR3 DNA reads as TGTGCCAGCAGCTCGGGATGGCCTGAAGCTTTCTTT.

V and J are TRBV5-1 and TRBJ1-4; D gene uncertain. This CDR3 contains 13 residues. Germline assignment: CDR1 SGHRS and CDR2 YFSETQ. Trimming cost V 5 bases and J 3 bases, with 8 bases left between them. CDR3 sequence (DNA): TGCGCCAGCAGGATAGGCTCTAATGAAAAACTGTTTTTT. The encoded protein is CASRIGSNEKLFF.

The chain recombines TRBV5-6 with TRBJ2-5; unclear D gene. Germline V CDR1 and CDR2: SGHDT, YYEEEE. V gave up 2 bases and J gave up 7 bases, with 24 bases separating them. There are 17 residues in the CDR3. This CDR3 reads CASSLLQRNRPSGTQYF. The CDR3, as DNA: TGTGCCAGCAGCTTACTCCAACGAAACAGACCGTCGGGGACCCAGTACTTC.